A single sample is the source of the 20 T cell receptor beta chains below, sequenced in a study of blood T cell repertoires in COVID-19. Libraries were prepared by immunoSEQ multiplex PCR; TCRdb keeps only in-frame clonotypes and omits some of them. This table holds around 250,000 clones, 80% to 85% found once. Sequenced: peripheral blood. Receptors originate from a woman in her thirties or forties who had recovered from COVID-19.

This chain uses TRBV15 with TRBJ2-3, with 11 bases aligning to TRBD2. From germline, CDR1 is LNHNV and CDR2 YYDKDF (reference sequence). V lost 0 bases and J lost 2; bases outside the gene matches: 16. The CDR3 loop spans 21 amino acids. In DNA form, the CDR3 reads TGTGCCACCAGCAGAGAAATTCAAAGACTGACTAGCGGGGACCTCACAGATACGCAGTATTTT. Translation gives CATSREIQRLTSGDLTDTQYF.

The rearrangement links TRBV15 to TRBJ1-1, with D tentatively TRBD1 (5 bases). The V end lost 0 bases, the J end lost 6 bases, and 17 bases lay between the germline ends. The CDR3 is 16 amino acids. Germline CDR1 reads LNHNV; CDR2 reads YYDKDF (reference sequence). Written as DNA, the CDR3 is TGTGCCACCAGCAGAGAGATGGGGCGAAGGAGCGCTGAAGCTTTCTTT. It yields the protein CATSREMGRRSAEAFF.

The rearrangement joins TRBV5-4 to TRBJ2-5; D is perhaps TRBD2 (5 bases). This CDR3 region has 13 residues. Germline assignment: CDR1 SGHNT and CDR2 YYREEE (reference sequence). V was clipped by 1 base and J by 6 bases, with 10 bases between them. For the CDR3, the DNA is TGTGCCAGCAGCTTGTCCGACGGGAAGACCCAGTACTTC. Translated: CASSLSDGKTQYF. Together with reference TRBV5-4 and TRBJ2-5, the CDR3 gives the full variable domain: ETGVTQSPTHLIKTRGQQVTLRCSSQSGHNTVSWYQQALGQGPQFIFQYYREEENGRGNFPPRFSGLQFPNYSSELNVNALELDDSALYLCASSLSDGKTQYFGPGTRLLVL.

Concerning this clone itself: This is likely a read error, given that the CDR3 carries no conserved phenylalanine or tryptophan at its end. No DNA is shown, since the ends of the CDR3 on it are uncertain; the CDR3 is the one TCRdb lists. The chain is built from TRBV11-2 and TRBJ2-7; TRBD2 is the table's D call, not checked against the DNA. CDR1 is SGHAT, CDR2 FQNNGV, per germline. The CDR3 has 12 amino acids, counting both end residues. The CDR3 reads CASSLDRTILNL.

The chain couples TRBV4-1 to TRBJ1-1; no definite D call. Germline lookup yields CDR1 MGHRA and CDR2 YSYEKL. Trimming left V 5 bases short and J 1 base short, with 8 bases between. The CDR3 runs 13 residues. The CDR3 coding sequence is TGCGCCAGCAGCTCCATACAGAACACTGAAGCTTTCTTT. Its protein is CASSSIQNTEAFF.

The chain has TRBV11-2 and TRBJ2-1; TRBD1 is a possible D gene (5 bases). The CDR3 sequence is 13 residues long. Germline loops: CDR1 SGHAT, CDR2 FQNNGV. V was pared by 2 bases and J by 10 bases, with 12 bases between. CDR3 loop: CASSLLRGQEQFF. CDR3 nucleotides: TGTGCCAGCAGCTTACTTAGGGGTCAAGAGCAGTTCTTC.

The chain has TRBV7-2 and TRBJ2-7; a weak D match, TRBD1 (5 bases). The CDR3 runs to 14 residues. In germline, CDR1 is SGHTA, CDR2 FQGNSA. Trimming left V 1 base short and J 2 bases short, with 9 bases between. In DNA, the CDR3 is TGTGCCAGCAGCTTAGAGGACACACCCTACGAGCAGTACTTC. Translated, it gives CASSLEDTPYEQYF.

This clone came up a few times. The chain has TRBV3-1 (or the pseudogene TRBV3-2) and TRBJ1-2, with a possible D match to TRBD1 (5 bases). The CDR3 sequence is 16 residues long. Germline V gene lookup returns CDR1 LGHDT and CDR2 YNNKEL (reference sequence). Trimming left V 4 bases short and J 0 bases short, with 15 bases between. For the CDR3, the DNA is TGTGCCAGCAGCCCCCAGGGCGGAAGAACTAACTATGGCTACACCTTC. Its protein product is CASSPQGGRTNYGYTF.

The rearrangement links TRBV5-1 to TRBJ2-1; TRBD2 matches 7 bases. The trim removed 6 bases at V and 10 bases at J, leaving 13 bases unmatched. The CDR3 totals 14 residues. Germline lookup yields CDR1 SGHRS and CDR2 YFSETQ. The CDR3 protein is CASTDERGTKEQFF. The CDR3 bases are TGCGCCAGCACGGATGAGCGGGGAACAAAAGAGCAGTTCTTC.

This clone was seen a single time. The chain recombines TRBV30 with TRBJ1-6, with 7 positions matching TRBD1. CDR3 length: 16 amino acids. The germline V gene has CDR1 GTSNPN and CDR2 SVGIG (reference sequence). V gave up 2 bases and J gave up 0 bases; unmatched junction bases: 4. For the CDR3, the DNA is TGTGCCTGGAGTCAGGGGGAAGGCTCCTATAATTCACCCCTCCACTTT. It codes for CAWSQGEGSYNSPLHF.

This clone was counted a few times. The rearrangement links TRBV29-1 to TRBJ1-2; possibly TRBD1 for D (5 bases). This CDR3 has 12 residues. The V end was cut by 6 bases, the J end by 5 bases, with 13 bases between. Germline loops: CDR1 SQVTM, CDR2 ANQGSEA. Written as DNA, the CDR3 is TGCAGCGTCCGCCAAGGGGCTTATGGCTACACCTTC. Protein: CSVRQGAYGYTF.

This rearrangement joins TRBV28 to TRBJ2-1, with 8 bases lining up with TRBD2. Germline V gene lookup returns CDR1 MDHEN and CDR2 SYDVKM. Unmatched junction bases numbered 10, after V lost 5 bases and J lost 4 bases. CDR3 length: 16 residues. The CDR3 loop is CASSPPGAGAYNEQFF. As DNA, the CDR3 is TGTGCCAGCAGTCCCCCCGGAGCGGGGGCATACAATGAGCAGTTCTTC.

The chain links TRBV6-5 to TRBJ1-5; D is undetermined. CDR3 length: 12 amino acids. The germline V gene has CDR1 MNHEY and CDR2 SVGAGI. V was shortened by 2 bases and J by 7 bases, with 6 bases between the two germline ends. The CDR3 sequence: CASSYEGQPQHF. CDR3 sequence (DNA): TGTGCCAGCAGTTACGAGGGCCAGCCCCAGCATTTT.

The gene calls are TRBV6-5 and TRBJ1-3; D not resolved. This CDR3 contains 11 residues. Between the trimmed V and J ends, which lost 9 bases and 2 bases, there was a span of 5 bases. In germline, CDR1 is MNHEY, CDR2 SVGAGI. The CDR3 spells CASVAGNTIYF. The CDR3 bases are TGTGCCAGTGTCGCTGGAAACACCATATATTTT.

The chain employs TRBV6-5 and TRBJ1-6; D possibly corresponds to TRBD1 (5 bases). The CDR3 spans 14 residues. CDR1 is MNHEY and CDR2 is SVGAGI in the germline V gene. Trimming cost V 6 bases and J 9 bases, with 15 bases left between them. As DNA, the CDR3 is TGTGCCAGCAGCTTCGGTCTCAGGGTTTCACCCCTCCACTTT. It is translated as CASSFGLRVSPLHF.

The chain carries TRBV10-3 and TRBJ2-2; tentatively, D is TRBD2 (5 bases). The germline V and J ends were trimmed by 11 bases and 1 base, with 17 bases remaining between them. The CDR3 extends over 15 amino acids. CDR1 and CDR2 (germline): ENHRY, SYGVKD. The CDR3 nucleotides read TGTGCCGCAAAGGCCGGGAACAGGAACACCGGGGAGCTGTTTTTT. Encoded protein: CAAKAGNRNTGELFF.

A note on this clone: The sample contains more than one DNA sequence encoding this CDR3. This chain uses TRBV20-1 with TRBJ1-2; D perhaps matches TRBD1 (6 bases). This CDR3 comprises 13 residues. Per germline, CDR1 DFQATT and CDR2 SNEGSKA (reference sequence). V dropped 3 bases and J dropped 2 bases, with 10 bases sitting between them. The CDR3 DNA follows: TGCAGTGCTAGTTCCACAGGGAACTATGGCTACACCTTC. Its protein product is CSASSTGNYGYTF.

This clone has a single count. The CDR3 is CASRPGTGQETQYF. The CDR3 DNA sequence: TGTGCCAGCAGGCCCGGGACAGGACAAGAGACCCAGTACTTC. The genes are TRBV2 and TRBJ2-5; TRBD1 agrees at 8 bases. Germline V lookup: CDR1 SNHLY, CDR2 FYNNEI. Trimming at V came to 6 bases and at J to 2 bases, leaving 5 bases not matched to a gene. This CDR3 contains 14 residues.

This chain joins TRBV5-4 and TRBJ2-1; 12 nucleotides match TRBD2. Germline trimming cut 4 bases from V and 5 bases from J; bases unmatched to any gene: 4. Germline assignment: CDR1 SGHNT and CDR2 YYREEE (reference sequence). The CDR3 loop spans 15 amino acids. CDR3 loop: CASSLAGGPHNEQFF. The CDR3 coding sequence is TGTGCCAGCAGCCTAGCGGGGGGGCCTCACAATGAGCAGTTCTTC.

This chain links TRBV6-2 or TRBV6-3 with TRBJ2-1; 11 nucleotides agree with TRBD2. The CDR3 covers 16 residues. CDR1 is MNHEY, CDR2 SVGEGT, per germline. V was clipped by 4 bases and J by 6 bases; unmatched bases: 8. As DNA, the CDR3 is TGTGCCAGCAGTTCCGTCGGGACTAGCGGAATCAATGAGCAGTTCTTC. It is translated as CASSSVGTSGINEQFF.